These 27 T cell receptor beta chains were all obtained from the same sample, sequenced in a study of neurological immune-mediated disorders. Via MiXCR, TCRdb re-called the 5' RACE reads, giving one row per CDR3 protein. The table records 95,000 to 150,000 distinct CDR3 sequences, roughly 3.2% of them present only once. Input material: PBMCs. The receptors here all came from a woman under 40 with multiple sclerosis.

There are many counts of this clonotype. The gene calls are TRBV20-1 and TRBJ1-4; 12 bases are shared with TRBD1. Germline values: CDR1 DFQATT, CDR2 SNEGSKA (reference sequence). The CDR3 consists of 13 residues. With 3 bases clipped from V and 8 bases from J, the junction kept 1 base outside the gene matches. This CDR3 is CSASGTGGEKLFF. The DNA of the CDR3 is TGCAGTGCTAGCGGGACAGGGGGCGAAAAACTGTTTTTT.

This clonotype occurred many times. The V gene is TRBV5-8, the J gene TRBJ1-2; D is unresolved. CDR3 length: 12 amino acids. Germline CDR1 SGHTS, CDR2 YDEGEE. V was trimmed by 0 bases and J by 8 bases, leaving 8 bases between them. The CDR3 reads CASSLGLLGYTF. The CDR3 nucleotides read TGTGCCAGCAGCTTGGGACTTTTGGGCTACACCTTC.

In its sample, this clonotype was seen many times. The chain recombines TRBV3-1 with TRBJ2-3; a possible D gene is TRBD1 (6 bases). Between the trimmed V and J ends, which lost 3 bases and 5 bases, there was a span of 18 bases. The germline V gene has CDR1 LGHDT and CDR2 YNNKEL (reference sequence). The CDR3 has 16 residues. CDR3 bases: TGTGCCAGCAGCCACCGGACAGCCCTCCTTGTAGATACGCAGTATTTT. Protein sequence: CASSHRTALLVDTQYF.

This clonotype has at least ten counts. The chain links TRBV5-1 to TRBJ2-5, with TRBD1 identical over 7 bases. Germline assignment: CDR1 SGHRS and CDR2 YFSETQ. J gave up 3 bases and V 4 bases, and 9 bases lay outside the gene matches. The CDR3 spans 15 residues. The DNA for the CDR3 is TGCGCCAGCAGCCTAGACACAGGGGTGGAAGAGACCCAGTACTTC. Translation: CASSLDTGVEETQYF. Supplemented by reference TRBV5-1 and TRBJ2-5, the full variable domain reads KAGVTQTPRYLIKTRGQQVTLSCSPISGHRSVSWYQQTPGQGLQFLFEYFSETQRNKGNFPGRFSGRQFSNSRSEMNVSTLELGDSALYLCASSLDTGVEETQYFGPGTRLLVL.

Ten or more counts support this clonotype. The V and J genes are TRBV5-1 and TRBJ1-4, with D maybe TRBD1 (6 bases). CDR3 length: 14 amino acids. The V end was cut by 1 base, the J end by 4 bases, with 8 bases between. Germline assignment: CDR1 SGHRS and CDR2 YFSETQ. CDR3: CASSLQGINEKLFF. As DNA, the CDR3 is TGCGCCAGCAGCTTGCAGGGGATTAATGAAAAACTGTTTTTT.

CDR3 amino acids: CASSYEEGFEQYF. The CDR3 DNA reads TGTGCCAGCAGCTACGAGGAAGGTTTCGAGCAGTACTTC. V usage is TRBV3-1 and J usage is TRBJ2-7, with D uncertain. The CDR3 length is 13 residues. The V end lost 5 bases, the J end lost 6 bases, and 14 bases lay between the germline ends. Per the germline V gene, CDR1 is LGHDT and CDR2 is YNNKEL (reference sequence).

This clonotype was seen at least ten times. The rearrangement links TRBV10-2 to TRBJ2-3; D is undetermined. CDR3 length: 13 residues. CDR1 and CDR2 from the germline V gene are WSHSY and SAAADI. Trimming removed 0 bases at V and 8 bases at J, with 9 bases between. The CDR3: CASSESPTRTQYF. The CDR3 nucleotides are TGCGCCAGCAGTGAGTCCCCAACTCGTACGCAGTATTTT.

This clonotype was seen ten or more times. This chain joins TRBV6-1 and TRBJ1-2; 7 bases are a match to TRBD1. With 5 bases clipped from V and 5 bases from J, the junction kept 5 bases outside the gene matches. Germline assignment: CDR1 MNHNS and CDR2 SASEGT. The CDR3 loop spans 13 amino acids. The CDR3 DNA follows: TGTGCCAGCAGTCGGGACAGACCTTATGGCTACACCTTC. It specifies CASSRDRPYGYTF.

This clonotype occurred many times. The rearrangement joins TRBV27 to TRBJ2-1; TRBD2 might be the D (5 bases). V lost 3 bases and J lost 7, with 10 bases in between. CDR1 is MNHEY and CDR2 is SMNVEV in the germline V gene (reference sequence). The CDR3 runs 13 residues. This CDR3 reads CASSLSRGNEQFF. CDR3 in DNA: TGTGCCAGCAGTTTGTCCCGAGGGAATGAGCAGTTCTTC.

In this sample, this clonotype turned up many times. The chain couples TRBV4-1 to TRBJ2-7; perhaps D is TRBD1 or TRBD2 (5 bases each). V gave up 1 base and J gave up 3 bases, with 16 bases separating them. CDR3 length: 16 amino acids. The germline V gene encodes CDR1 MGHRA and CDR2 YSYEKL. The CDR3 DNA sequence: TGCGCCAGCAGCCAAGGGGGGTATAGGGGAAACTACGAGCAGTACTTC. Protein product: CASSQGGYRGNYEQYF.

In its sample, this clonotype was seen many times. The chain employs TRBV27 and TRBJ2-1; weak D call: TRBD2 (5 bases). This CDR3 contains 12 residues. The germline CDR1 and CDR2 sequences are MNHEY and SMNVEV (reference sequence). The germline V and J ends were trimmed by 8 bases and 7 bases, with 12 bases remaining between them. CDR3 coding DNA: TGTGCCAGCCTCGGAGGATCAAATGAGCAGTTCTTC. It is translated as CASLGGSNEQFF.

The sample holds many counts of this clonotype. This chain uses TRBV7-9 with TRBJ2-3; the D gene is possibly TRBD2 (6 bases). The germline V and J ends were trimmed by 7 bases and 4 bases, with 15 bases remaining between them. The CDR3 totals 14 residues. Per the germline V gene, CDR1 is SEHNR and CDR2 is FQNEAQ (reference sequence). CDR3 amino acids: CASTSRGVSDTQYF. The CDR3 DNA is TGTGCCAGCACCTCCCGCGGGGTCTCAGATACGCAGTATTTT.

This clonotype has ten or more counts. This chain links TRBV6-6 with TRBJ1-2; tentatively, D is TRBD1 (5 bases). The V end lost 4 bases, the J end lost 1 base, and 13 bases lay between the germline ends. The CDR3 is made up of 15 amino acids. The germline V gene encodes CDR1 MNHNY and CDR2 SVGAGI (reference sequence). The chain's CDR3 is CASSLSETVNYGYTF. CDR3 nucleotide sequence: TGTGCCAGCAGTTTATCGGAGACAGTTAACTATGGCTACACCTTC.

This clonotype was seen at least ten times. The J gene is TRBJ2-7, the V gene TRBV5-1; the D gene is possibly TRBD1 (6 bases). Between the trimmed V and J ends, which lost 2 bases and 11 bases, there was a span of 17 bases. Germline V gene data show CDR1 as SGHRS and CDR2 as YFSETQ. This CDR3 spans 13 amino acids. CDR3 in amino acids: CASSLGEQGQEYF. Here the CDR3 DNA reads TGCGCCAGCAGCTTAGGTGAACAGGGCCAGGAGTACTTC.

At least ten counts were recorded for this clonotype. The V gene is TRBV6-1, the J gene TRBJ2-7; D unclear. CDR1 is MNHNS and CDR2 is SASEGT in the germline V gene. V shed 7 bases and J shed 3 bases, with 7 bases lying between them. CDR3 length: 11 residues. As DNA, the CDR3 is TGTGCCAGCACAATGGTCTACGAGCAGTACTTC. It yields the protein CASTMVYEQYF.

This clonotype was seen ten or more times. V and J are TRBV12-3 or TRBV12-4 and TRBJ1-1, with D possibly matching TRBD1 (5 bases). The CDR3 runs 13 residues. V lost 5 bases to trimming and J lost 4 bases, with 11 bases between them. The chain's CDR3 is CASSPFGATEAFF. CDR3 bases: TGTGCCAGCAGTCCATTTGGGGCCACTGAAGCTTTCTTT.

This clonotype was detected many times. The chain recombines TRBV7-2 with TRBJ2-1, with D maybe TRBD2 (5 bases). V lost 2 bases, J lost 3 bases, and 8 bases lay in between. CDR3 size: 14 residues. CDR1 and CDR2 from the germline V gene are SGHTA and FQGNSA. This chain's CDR3 is CASSLLADYNEQFF. The CDR3 coding sequence is TGTGCCAGCAGCTTACTAGCAGACTACAATGAGCAGTTCTTC. The whole variable domain, remainder taken from reference TRBV7-2 and TRBJ2-1, is GAGVSQSPSNKVTEKGKDVELRCDPISGHTALYWYRQSLGQGLEFLIYFQGNSAPDKSGLPSDRFSAERTGGSVSTLTIQRTQQEDSAVYLCASSLLADYNEQFFGPGTRLTVL.

This clonotype was observed many times. This rearrangement joins TRBV2 to TRBJ2-3; D not resolved. V was trimmed by 10 bases and J by 6 bases, leaving 5 bases between them. The CDR3 extends over 9 amino acids. Germline lookup yields CDR1 SNHLY and CDR2 FYNNEI. The CDR3 region has the DNA TGTGCCATCGGGGATACGCAGTATTTT. Translating gives CAIGDTQYF.

This clonotype came up many times. The chain carries TRBV7-2 and TRBJ2-3; TRBD2 matches at 9 bases. The CDR3 is 14 residues long. Germline trimming cut 5 bases from V and 5 bases from J; bases unmatched to any gene: 5. The germline gives CDR1 SGHTA, CDR2 FQGNSA. CDR3 loop: CASSRGGAVDTQYF. CDR3 coding DNA: TGTGCCAGCAGCCGCGGGGGGGCGGTAGATACGCAGTATTTT.

This clonotype was recorded at least ten times. This chain uses TRBV5-1 with TRBJ1-1, with a tentative D call TRBD1 (6 bases). CDR1 and CDR2 from the germline V gene are SGHRS and YFSETQ. With 2 bases removed from V and 1 base from J, the gap between germline ends came to 12 bases. The CDR3 contains 15 residues. CDR3 in amino acids: CASSFGTPQNTEAFF. DNA of the CDR3: TGCGCCAGCAGCTTTGGGACACCTCAGAACACTGAAGCTTTCTTT.

There are many counts of this clonotype. This chain uses TRBV5-6 with TRBJ1-2, with D hard to call. Germline V gene lookup returns CDR1 SGHDT and CDR2 YYEEEE. This CDR3 has 17 residues. Trimming cost V 0 bases and J 7 bases, with 22 bases left between them. CDR3 amino acids: CASSLGGSRIDLFGYTF. The DNA for the CDR3 is TGTGCCAGCAGCTTGGGCGGGTCCAGGATCGATCTGTTTGGCTACACCTTC.

This clonotype is a singleton in its sample. CDR3 nucleotide sequence: TGTGCCAGCTCCACGAAGGAGGGCTACACCTTC. Translated: CASSTKEGYTF. The V call is TRBV18, the J call TRBJ1-2; D ambiguous. The germline V and J ends were trimmed by 6 bases and 8 bases, with 10 bases remaining between them. CDR1 is KGHSH, CDR2 LQKENI, per germline. CDR3 length equals 11 residues.

This clonotype was observed many times. This chain uses TRBV12-3 or TRBV12-4 with TRBJ2-7; D unclear. Trimming pared 5 bases from V and 0 bases from J, leaving 14 bases between. The CDR3 extends over 15 amino acids. The CDR3 protein is CASSTGPLSSYEQYF. As DNA, the CDR3 is TGTGCCAGCAGTACCGGGCCCTTGAGCTCCTACGAGCAGTACTTC.

This clonotype was picked up many times. V gene TRBV5-6 combines with J gene TRBJ2-1; unclear D gene. The CDR3 runs 13 residues. V was shortened by 2 bases and J by 8 bases, with 11 bases between the two germline ends. Germline V CDR1 and CDR2: SGHDT, YYEEEE. CDR3 sequence reads: CASSFTPGYEQFF. The CDR3 region has the DNA TGTGCCAGCAGCTTCACACCCGGCTATGAGCAGTTCTTC.

The table lists this clonotype with a few counts. A read error may explain this, as a much larger clone is one base away. CDR3 sequence: CSAGSLAKKIQYF. The CDR3 nucleotides are TGCAGTGCTGGCAGTTTAGCCAAAAAAATTCAGTACTTC. The J gene is TRBJ2-4, the V gene TRBV20-1; D is uncertain. Germline V gene sequence: CDR1 DFQATT, CDR2 SNEGSKA (reference sequence). This CDR3 comprises 13 residues.

This clonotype was found many times. The chain has TRBV7-2 and TRBJ1-3, with D perhaps TRBD1 (6 bases). Looked up from germline, CDR1 is SGHTA and CDR2 is FQGNSA. With 5 bases removed from V and 0 bases from J, the gap between germline ends came to 14 bases. The CDR3 loop spans 16 amino acids. CDR3: CASSAGGGNSGNTIYF. The CDR3 region has the DNA TGTGCCAGCAGCGCTGGGGGCGGGAACTCTGGAAACACCATATATTTT.

This clonotype came up many times. The rearrangement links TRBV5-1 to TRBJ1-5; D unresolved. Trimming left V 4 bases short and J 6 bases short, with 14 bases between. The CDR3 has 14 amino acids. Looked up from germline, CDR1 is SGHRS and CDR2 is YFSETQ. The CDR3 nucleotides are TGCGCCAGCAGCCAATTGGTAGGGAGTCAGCCCCAGCATTTT. The encoded protein is CASSQLVGSQPQHF.